The clone carrying this TCR beta chain has just a few counts. The CDR3 is made up of 14 amino acids. The germline V gene encodes CDR1 MGHRA and CDR2 YSYEKL. The V and J ends lost 3 bases and 4 bases, in that order; junction bases with no gene match: 4. The TCRbeta library incorporated unique molecular identifiers. Each CDR3 protein gets one entry after TCRdb re-called the PCR reads with MiXCR. The sample holds 250,000 to 300,000 distinct CDR3 sequences; more than 9% are singletons and the top ten take 9.5% to 13%. These data belong to a study of T-cell reconstitution after alpha-beta-depleted transplantation in children.

The chain couples TRBV4-1 to TRBJ2-3, with 7 positions matching TRBD1. This TCR derives from a human donor who donated a stem cell graft to a child with SCID. The material sequenced was PBMCs from the stem cell graft donor, taken from the stem cell graft. The CDR3 region is CASSHPGTADTQYF. The CDR3 DNA reads as TGCGCCAGCAGCCACCCTGGGACAGCAGATACGCAGTATTTT.